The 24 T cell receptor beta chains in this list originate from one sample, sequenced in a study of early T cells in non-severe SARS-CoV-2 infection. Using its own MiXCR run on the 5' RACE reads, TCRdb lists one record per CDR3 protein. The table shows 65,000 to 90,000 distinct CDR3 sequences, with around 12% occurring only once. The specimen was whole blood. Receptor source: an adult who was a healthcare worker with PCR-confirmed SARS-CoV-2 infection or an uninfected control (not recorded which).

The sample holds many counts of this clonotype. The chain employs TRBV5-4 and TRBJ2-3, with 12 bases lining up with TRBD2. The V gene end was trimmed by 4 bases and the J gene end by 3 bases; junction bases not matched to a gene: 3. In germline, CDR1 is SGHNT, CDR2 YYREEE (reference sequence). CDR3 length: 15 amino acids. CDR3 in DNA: TGTGCCAGCAGCCGAACTAGCGGGAGGACAGATACGCAGTATTTT. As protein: CASSRTSGRTDTQYF.

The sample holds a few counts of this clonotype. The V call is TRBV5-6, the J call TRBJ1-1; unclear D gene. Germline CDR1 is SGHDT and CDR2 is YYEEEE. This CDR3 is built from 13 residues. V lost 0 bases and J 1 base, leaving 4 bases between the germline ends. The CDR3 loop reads CASSLESNTEAFF. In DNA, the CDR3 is TGTGCCAGCAGCTTGGAATCGAACACTGAAGCTTTCTTT.

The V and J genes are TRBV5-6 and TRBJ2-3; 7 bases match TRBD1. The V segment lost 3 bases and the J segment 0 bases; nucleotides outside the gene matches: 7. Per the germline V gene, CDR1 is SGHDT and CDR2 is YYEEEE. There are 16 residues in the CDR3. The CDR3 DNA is TGTGCCAGCAGCTCCGCCAAGGGACAGAGCACAGATACGCAGTATTTT. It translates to CASSSAKGQSTDTQYF.

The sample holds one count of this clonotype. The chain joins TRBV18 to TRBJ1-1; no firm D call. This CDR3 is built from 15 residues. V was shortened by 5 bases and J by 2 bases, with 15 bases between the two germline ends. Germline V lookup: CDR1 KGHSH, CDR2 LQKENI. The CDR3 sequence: CASSFRGAVNTEAFF. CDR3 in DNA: TGTGCCAGCTCATTCCGAGGTGCAGTTAACACTGAAGCTTTCTTT.

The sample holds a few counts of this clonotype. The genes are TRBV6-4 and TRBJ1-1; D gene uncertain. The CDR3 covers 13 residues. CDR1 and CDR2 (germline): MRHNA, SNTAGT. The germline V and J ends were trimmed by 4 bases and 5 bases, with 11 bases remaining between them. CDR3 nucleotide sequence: TGTGCCAGCAGTGCCAGTCCGTGGACTGAAGCTTTCTTT. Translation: CASSASPWTEAFF.

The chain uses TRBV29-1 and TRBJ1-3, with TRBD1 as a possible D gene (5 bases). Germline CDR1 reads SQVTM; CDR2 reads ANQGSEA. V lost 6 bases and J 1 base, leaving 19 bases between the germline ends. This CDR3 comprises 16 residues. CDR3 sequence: CSVADGGWGSGNTIYF. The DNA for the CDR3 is TGCAGCGTCGCGGACGGGGGTTGGGGTTCTGGAAACACCATATATTTT.

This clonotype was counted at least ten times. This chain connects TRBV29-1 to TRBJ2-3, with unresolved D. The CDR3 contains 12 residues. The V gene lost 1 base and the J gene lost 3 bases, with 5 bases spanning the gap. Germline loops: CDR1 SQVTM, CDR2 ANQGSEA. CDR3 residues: CSVEVQTDTQYF. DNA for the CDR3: TGCAGCGTTGAAGTTCAGACAGATACGCAGTATTTT.

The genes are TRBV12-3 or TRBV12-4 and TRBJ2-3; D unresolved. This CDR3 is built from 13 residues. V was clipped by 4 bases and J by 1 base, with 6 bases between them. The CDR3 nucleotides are TGTGCCAGCAGTTACCGACGCACAGATACGCAGTATTTT. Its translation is CASSYRRTDTQYF.

This CDR3 reads CSASVGTYNEQFF. For the CDR3, the DNA is TGCAGTGCTAGTGTGGGGACCTACAATGAGCAGTTCTTC. V and J are TRBV20-1 and TRBJ2-1, with D uncertain. The CDR3 is 13 amino acids. The germline CDR1 and CDR2 sequences are DFQATT and SNEGSKA (reference sequence). V gave up 3 bases and J gave up 2 bases, with 8 bases separating them.

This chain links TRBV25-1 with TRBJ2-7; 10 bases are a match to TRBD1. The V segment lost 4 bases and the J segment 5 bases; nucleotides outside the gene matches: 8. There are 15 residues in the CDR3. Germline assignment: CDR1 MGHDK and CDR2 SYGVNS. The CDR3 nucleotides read TGTGCCAGCAGTGGGCCCGGGACAGGGGTTCACGAGCAGTACTTC. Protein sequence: CASSGPGTGVHEQYF.

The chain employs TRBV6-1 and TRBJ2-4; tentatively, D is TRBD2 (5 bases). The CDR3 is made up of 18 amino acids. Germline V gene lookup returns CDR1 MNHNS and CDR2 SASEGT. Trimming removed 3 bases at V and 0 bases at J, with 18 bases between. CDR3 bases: TGTGCCAGCAGTGAGGGAGCAGTTCATACAATAGCCAAAAACATTCAGTACTTC. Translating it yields CASSEGAVHTIAKNIQYF.

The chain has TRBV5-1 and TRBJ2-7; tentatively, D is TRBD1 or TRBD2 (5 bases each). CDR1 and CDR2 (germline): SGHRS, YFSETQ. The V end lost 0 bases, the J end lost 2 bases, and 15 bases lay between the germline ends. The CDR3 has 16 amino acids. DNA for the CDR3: TGCGCCAGCAGCTTGGGCCTCCGGGACGGAACCTACGAGCAGTACTTC. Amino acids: CASSLGLRDGTYEQYF.

The CDR3 DNA is TGCAGTGCTAGAGAAAGTGGGCCGGGACGGTTTTACGAGCAGTACTTC. This encodes CSARESGPGRFYEQYF. The V and J genes are TRBV20-1 and TRBJ2-7, with D perhaps assigned TRBD1 or TRBD2 (5 bases each). Germline V CDR1 and CDR2: DFQATT, SNEGSKA (reference sequence). Trimming pared 0 bases from V and 4 bases from J, leaving 19 bases between. The CDR3 contains 16 residues.

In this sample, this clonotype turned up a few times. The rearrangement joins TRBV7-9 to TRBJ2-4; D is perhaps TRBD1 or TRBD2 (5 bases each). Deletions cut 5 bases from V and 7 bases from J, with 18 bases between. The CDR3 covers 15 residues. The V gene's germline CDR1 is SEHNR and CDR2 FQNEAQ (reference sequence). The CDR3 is CASSPGQIAGNIQYF. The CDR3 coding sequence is TGTGCCAGCAGCCCGGGGCAGATCGCTGGGAACATTCAGTACTTC.

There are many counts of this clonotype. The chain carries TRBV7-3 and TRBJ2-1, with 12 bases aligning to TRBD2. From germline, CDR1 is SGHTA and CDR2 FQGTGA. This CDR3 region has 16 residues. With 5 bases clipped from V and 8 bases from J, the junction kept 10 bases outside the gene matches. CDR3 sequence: CASSTPLAGGSDEQFF. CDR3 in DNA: TGTGCCAGCAGCACCCCGCTAGCGGGAGGGTCGGATGAGCAGTTCTTC.

The CDR3 DNA is TGTGCCAGCAGCAGAACAGGGAGCGCTGAAGCTTTCTTT. Translation gives CASSRTGSAEAFF. This rearrangement joins TRBV5-4 to TRBJ1-1; maybe TRBD1 (6 bases). Trimming stripped 4 bases from V and 6 bases from J, with 13 bases between. CDR3 length: 13 residues. The germline gives CDR1 SGHNT, CDR2 YYREEE (reference sequence).

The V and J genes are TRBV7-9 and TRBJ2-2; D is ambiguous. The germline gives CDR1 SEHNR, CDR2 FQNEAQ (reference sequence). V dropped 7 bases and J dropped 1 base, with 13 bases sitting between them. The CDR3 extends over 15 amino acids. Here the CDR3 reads CASIQATMNTGELFF. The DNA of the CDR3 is TGTGCCAGCATCCAAGCGACCATGAACACCGGGGAGCTGTTTTTT.

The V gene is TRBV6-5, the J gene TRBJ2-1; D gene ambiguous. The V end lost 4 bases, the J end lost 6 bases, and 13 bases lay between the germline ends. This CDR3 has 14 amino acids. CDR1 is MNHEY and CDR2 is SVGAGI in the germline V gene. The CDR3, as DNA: TGTGCCAGCAGTTCGACGCTAACTGGCAATGAGCAGTTCTTC. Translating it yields CASSSTLTGNEQFF.

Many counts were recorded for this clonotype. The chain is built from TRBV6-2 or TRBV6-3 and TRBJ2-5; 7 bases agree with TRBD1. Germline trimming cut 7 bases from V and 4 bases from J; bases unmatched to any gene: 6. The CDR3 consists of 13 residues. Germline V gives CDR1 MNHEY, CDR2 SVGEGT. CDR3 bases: TGTGCCAGCAACCAACAGGGGAGAGAGACCCAGTACTTC. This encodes CASNQQGRETQYF.

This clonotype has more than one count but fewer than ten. CDR3 protein: CASSLSVYYGYTF. The CDR3 nucleotides read TGTGCCAGCAGTTTATCGGTATACTATGGCTACACCTTC. The chain employs TRBV12-3 or TRBV12-4 and TRBJ1-2; D not resolved. This CDR3 spans 13 amino acids. The V end lost 2 bases, the J end lost 3 bases, and 7 bases lay between the germline ends.

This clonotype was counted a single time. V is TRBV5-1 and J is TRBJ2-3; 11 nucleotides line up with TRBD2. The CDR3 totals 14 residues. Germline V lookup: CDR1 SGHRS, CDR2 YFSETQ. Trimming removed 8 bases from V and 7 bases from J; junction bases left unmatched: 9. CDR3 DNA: TGCGCCAGAAGCGGGGGGACTAGCGGAAATACGCAGTATTTT. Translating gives CARSGGTSGNTQYF.

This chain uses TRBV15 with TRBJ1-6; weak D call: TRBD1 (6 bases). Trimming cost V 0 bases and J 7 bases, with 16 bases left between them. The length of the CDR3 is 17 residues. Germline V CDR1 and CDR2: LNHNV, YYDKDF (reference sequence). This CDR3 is CATSREGPGGGNSPLHF. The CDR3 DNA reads TGTGCCACCAGCAGAGAGGGCCCCGGGGGCGGAAATTCACCCCTCCACTTT.

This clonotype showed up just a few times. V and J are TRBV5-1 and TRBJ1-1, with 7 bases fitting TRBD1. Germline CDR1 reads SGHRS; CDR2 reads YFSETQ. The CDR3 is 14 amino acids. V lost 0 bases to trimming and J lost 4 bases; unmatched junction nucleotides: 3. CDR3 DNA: TGCGCCAGCAGCTTGGGACAGGGCGTCACTGAAGCTTTCTTT. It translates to CASSLGQGVTEAFF.

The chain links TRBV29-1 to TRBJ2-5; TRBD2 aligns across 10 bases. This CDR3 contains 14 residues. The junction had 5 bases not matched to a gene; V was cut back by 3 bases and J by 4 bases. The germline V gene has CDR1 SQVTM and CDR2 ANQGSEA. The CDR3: CSVEGTSVGETQYF. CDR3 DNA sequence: TGCAGCGTTGAGGGGACTAGCGTTGGAGAGACCCAGTACTTC.